Below, one T cell receptor (beta chain) is given with its context. The V end lost 2 bases, the J end lost 6 bases, and 15 bases lay between the germline ends. Germline loops: CDR1 SGHRS, CDR2 YFSETQ. This CDR3 is 14 amino acids long. The entry originates in a study of CD4+ T cells in melanoma. Sequenced by immunoSEQ multiplex PCR; TCRdb stores in-frame clones only, minus some. The table shows 120,000 to 150,000 clones, with about nine tenths occurring only once. The sequence derives from a human donor with melanoma. J is TRBJ2-7 and V is TRBV5-1, with D perhaps TRBD1 or TRBD2 (5 bases each). This chain's CDR3 is CASSLSGSSVEQYF. In DNA form, the CDR3 reads TGCGCCAGCAGCTTATCAGGGAGTTCGGTCGAGCAGTACTTC.